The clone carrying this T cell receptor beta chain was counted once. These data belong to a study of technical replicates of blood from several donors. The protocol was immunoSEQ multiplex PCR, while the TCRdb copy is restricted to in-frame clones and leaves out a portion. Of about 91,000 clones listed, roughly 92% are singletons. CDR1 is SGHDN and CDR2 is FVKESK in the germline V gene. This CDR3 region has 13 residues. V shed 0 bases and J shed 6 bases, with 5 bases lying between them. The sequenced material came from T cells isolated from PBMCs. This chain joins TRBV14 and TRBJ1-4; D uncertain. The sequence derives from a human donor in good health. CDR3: CASSQEAHEKLFF. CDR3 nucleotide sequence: TGTGCCAGCAGCCAAGAAGCCCATGAAAAACTGTTTTTT.